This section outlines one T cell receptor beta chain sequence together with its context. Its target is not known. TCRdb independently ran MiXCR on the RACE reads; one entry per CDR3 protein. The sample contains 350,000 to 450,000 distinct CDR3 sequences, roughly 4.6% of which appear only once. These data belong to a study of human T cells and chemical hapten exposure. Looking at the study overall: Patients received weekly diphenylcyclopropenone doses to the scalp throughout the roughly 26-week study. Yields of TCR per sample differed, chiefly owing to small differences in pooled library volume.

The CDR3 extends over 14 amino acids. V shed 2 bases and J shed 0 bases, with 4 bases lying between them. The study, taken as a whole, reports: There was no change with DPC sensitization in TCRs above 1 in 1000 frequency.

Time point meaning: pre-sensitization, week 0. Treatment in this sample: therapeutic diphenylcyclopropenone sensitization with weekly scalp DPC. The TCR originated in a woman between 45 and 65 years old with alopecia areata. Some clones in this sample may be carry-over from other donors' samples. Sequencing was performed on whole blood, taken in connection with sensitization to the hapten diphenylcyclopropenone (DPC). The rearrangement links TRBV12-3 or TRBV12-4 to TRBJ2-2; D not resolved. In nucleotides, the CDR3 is TGTGCCAGCAGTTTAAGGTCGAACACCGGGGAGCTGTTTTTT. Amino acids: CASSLRSNTGELFF.